This T cell receptor (beta chain) was sequenced in a study of T cells after yellow fever vaccination. In the study overall: The fractions with low cell numbers were processed using SMART-Seq v4 Ultra Low Input.

The table lists this clonotype with a few counts. Its antigen is currently unknown. The CDR3 length is 15 residues. CDR1 and CDR2 from the germline V gene are SGHRS and YFSETQ. The ends lost 4 bases at V and 9 bases at J; junction bases unmatched: 8. The study made its TCR cDNA through 5'RACE template switching. That step introduced a universal primer site along with UMIs. TCRdb reanalysed the 5' RACE reads using MiXCR and keeps one entry per CDR3 protein. The sample contains about 340,000 distinct CDR3 sequences, around an eighth of which appear only once. General study findings and limits: Weaker in magnitude, the secondary response showed a faster peak on day 5 versus 15.

This chain joins TRBV5-1 and TRBJ1-6; TRBD1 matches at 9 bases. This clonotype originated in a man between 18 and 35 years old who received the YFV17D yellow fever vaccine. Sequencing was performed on CD4+ T cells sorted from PBMCs, taken 15 days after the yellow fever booster vaccination. In DNA, the CDR3 is TGCGCCAGCAGCCGCGGGGACAGGGACGGTTCACCCCTCCACTTT. Protein sequence: CASSRGDRDGSPLHF.